Listed below are T cell receptor beta chains from one sample, sequenced in a study of beta chain features in type 1 diabetes. Measured with immunoSEQ multiplex PCR; TCRdb has only the in-frame clones, and not every one. The sample yields roughly 700,000 clones, roughly 13% seen once. Sequenced material: naive CD4+ T cells from blood. Source of these receptors: a young man with type 1 diabetes. Both conserved end residues are trimmed from each CDR3.

j_call	v_call	cdr3_aa
TRBJ2-5	TRBV5-1	ASSLVQGETQY
TRBJ2-3	TRBV29-1	SVEVASADTQY
TRBJ2-6	TRBV4-1	ASIYDTSGANVLT
TRBJ2-7	TRBV15	ATSARDVRSSYEQY
TRBJ2-5	TRBV30	AWRSLMGQETQY
TRBJ1-5	TRBV2	ASSLGQVNQPQH
TRBJ2-7	TRBV11-2	ASRPTWDRVSYEQY
TRBJ2-5	TRBV6-5	ASHVSGAVQETQY
TRBJ2-7	TRBV30	AWSASTYEQY
TRBJ1-4	TRBV28	ASSSGQINEKLF
TRBJ1-1	TRBV14	ASSQGSGPEAF
TRBJ1-1	TRBV7-9	ASTERMNTEAF
TRBJ1-6	TRBV4-2	ASSQDVAPDGSSPLH
TRBJ1-2	TRBV10-2	ASTRVAQTNYGYT
TRBJ2-1	TRBV19	ATSNQGGGAINEQF
TRBJ1-2	TRBV2	ASRTTGGVVRT
TRBJ1-1	TRBV4-1	ASSQEGTGGGAEAF